This T cell receptor (beta chain) appears in the sequencing data of a study of radiation and T cells in renal cell carcinoma. Described time point: blood 4 weeks post-SBRT, at nephrectomy. The sample's treatment: 15 Gy SBRT to primary tumor, nephrectomy 4 weeks later. The assay was immunoSEQ multiplex PCR, and TCRdb's table has in-frame clones only and misses some. The repertoire holds some 100,000 clones, with about 79% as singletons. Germline-derived CDR1 and CDR2 are SGHRS and YFSETQ. This CDR3 has 15 amino acids. V was trimmed by 1 base and J by 5 bases, leaving 12 bases between them. The sequence was collected from a man aged 60 to 69 with renal cell carcinoma. The V gene is TRBV5-1, the J gene TRBJ2-2, with a weak D call TRBD1 (6 bases). The sequences come from blood, collected from a patient whose treatment included radiotherapy and nephrectomy. The DNA of the CDR3 is TGCGCCAGCAGCTTGCTTGGGGGCGATACCGGGGAGCTGTTTTTT. Translated, it gives CASSLLGGDTGELFF. The variable domain in full, with the rest retrieved from reference TRBV5-1 and TRBJ2-2, is KAGVTQTPRYLIKTRGQQVTLSCSPISGHRSVSWYQQTPGQGLQFLFEYFSETQRNKGNFPGRFSGRQFSNSRSEMNVSTLELGDSALYLCASSLLGGDTGELFFGEGSRLTVL.